The clone carrying this T cell receptor beta chain is medium-sized within its sample. Authors' processing steps: Counts of nucleated cells, estimated from reference gene primer amplification, were obtained. Profiled with immunoSEQ multiplex PCR; TCRdb holds only in-frame clones, not every one. D and trimming were read from the DNA, whereas the V and J calls and clone size are those reported in that table. Of about 20,000 clones in the sample, 70% to 90% were seen once. This record comes from a study of blood T cell repertoires in COVID-19. Whole-study context: The United States, Italy and Spain were the sources of the acute and convalescent COVID-19 samples. Sources were T cells, B-cell-depleted T cells, or PBMCs; the material itself was cDNA or gDNA.

The junction had 1 base not matched to a gene; V was cut back by 6 bases and J by 2 bases. Germline assignment: CDR1 SGDLS and CDR2 YYNGEE. The CDR3 contains 13 residues. This sequence was found in a human donor with active COVID-19. The donor label of this sample is uncertain. The chain carries TRBV9 and TRBJ2-2, with TRBD1 identical over 7 bases. Sequencing was carried out using peripheral blood. The CDR3 nucleotides read TGTGCCAGCAAGGGGGCAAACACCGGGGAGCTGTTTTTT. Translation: CASKGANTGELFF.